These T cell receptor beta chains were read from a single sample in a study of shared clonotypes between healthy human individuals. The protocol was immunoSEQ multiplex PCR, while the TCRdb copy is restricted to in-frame clones and leaves out a portion. The sample lists millions of clones, roughly 95% occurring once. Sequencing was done on a sample of naive CD4+ T cells sorted from blood. These receptors all come from a man between 18 and 35 years old in good health. Both conserved end residues are part of each CDR3. The D gene is left open where the match is weak. The size entry is marked missing in some rows and otherwise reads once, few, many or a size class.

-,TRBJ1-4,TRBD1,TRBV5-1,TGCGCCAGCAGCCCGGACCGGGACAGGGGGGAAAAACTGTTTTTT,CASSPDRDRGEKLFF
once,TRBJ2-7,-,TRBV5-4,TGTGCCAGCTCCCGGCAGGGCCTCTCCTACGAGCAGTACTTC,CASSRQGLSYEQYF
-,TRBJ1-4,-,TRBV6-1,TGTGCCAGCGGGTCGGGAGGATTGGAAGAAAAACTGTTTTTT,CASGSGGLEEKLFF
-,TRBJ2-5,-,TRBV9,TGTGCCAGCAGCGTCCGTTCCACCCTCCAAGAGACCCAGTACTTC,CASSVRSTLQETQYF
-,TRBJ1-1,TRBD1,TRBV5-6,TGTGCCAGCAGCTTGTTGGACAGGGGGCCGAGAAACACTGAAGCTTTCTTT,CASSLLDRGPRNTEAFF
-,TRBJ2-5,-,TRBV9,TGTGCCAGCAGCGTGTCAGGCCAAGAGACCCAGTACTTC,CASSVSGQETQYF
-,TRBJ2-7,TRBD1,TRBV4-1,TGCGCCAGCAGCTATCCGGGACAGGGCCCCTACGAGCAGTACTTC,CASSYPGQGPYEQYF
-,TRBJ1-1,-,TRBV6-5,TGTGCCAGCAGTTACTCAAGGGAGAGCACTGAAGCTTTCTTT,CASSYSRESTEAFF
once,TRBJ2-7,-,TRBV7-2,TGTGCCAGCAGCTTAAGGGCCAGGGTCGACGAGCAGTACTTC,CASSLRARVDEQYF
-,TRBJ1-3,TRBD1,TRBV6-1,TGTGCCAGCAGCCACAGGGGATTAACTGGAAACACCATATATTTT,CASSHRGLTGNTIYF
once,TRBJ1-4,TRBD1,TRBV5-1,TGCGCCAGCAGCCCCCGGACAGGGGTTAATGAAAAACTGTTTTTT,CASSPRTGVNEKLFF
-,TRBJ1-1,-,TRBV28,TGTGCCAGCAGTTTAACAGCTTTGAACACTGAAGCTTTCTTT,CASSLTALNTEAFF
-,TRBJ1-1,-,TRBV19,TGTGCCAGTAGTACACCGGGACGGAGTTTTGAAGCTTTCTTT,CASSTPGRSFEAFF
-,TRBJ1-5,-,TRBV7-2,TGTGCCAGCAGCTTAGTTTCCGGGGGTGGTCAGCCCCAGCATTTT,CASSLVSGGGQPQHF
-,TRBJ2-5,-,TRBV29-1,TGCAGCGTTGATTTACAGGGAGAGACCCAGTACTTC,CSVDLQGETQYF
-,TRBJ1-4,-,TRBV5-1,TGCGCCAGCAGCTTGGGGGACTCTCGTGAAAAACTGTTTTTT,CASSLGDSREKLFF
-,TRBJ2-7,-,TRBV30,TGTGCCTGGAGTCGCGGGAAACCCTACGAGCAGTACTTC,CAWSRGKPYEQYF
-,TRBJ1-1,TRBD1,TRBV4-1,TGCGCCAGCAGCGCTCGACAGGGGGCCGACACTGAAGCTTTCTTT,CASSARQGADTEAFF
once,TRBJ1-3,-,TRBV15,TGTGCCACCAGCATCGGGGCTGGAAACACCATATATTTT,CATSIGAGNTIYF
-,TRBJ2-7,-,TRBV7-9,TGTGCCAGCAGCTTATCAGGGACCTACGAGCAGTACTTC,CASSLSGTYEQYF
-,TRBJ2-7,TRBD2,TRBV19,TGTGCCAGTAGTCCTGGGACTAGCAGGTACGAGCAGTACTTC,CASSPGTSRYEQYF
-,TRBJ2-1,TRBD2,TRBV6-4,TGTGCCAGCAGTGACGTCTGGGCTAGCGGGAACAATGAGCAGTTCTTC,CASSDVWASGNNEQFF
-,TRBJ1-6,-,TRBV6-1,TGTGCCAGCAGTGCCAGAGGGACACAGTTGGCCCAGCTGTCACCCCTCCACTTT,CASSARGTQLAQLSPLHF
-,TRBJ2-3,TRBD1,TRBV6-6,TGTGCCACCCGGACAGGAACGCTTAGCACAGATACGCAGTATTTT,CATRTGTLSTDTQYF
-,TRBJ2-2,-,TRBV18,TGTGCCAGCTCACCCCTTGGTATTACCGGGGAGCTGTTTTTT,CASSPLGITGELFF
-,TRBJ2-6,-,TRBV6-4,TGTGCCAGCGCCACAGGGTTGGCCTCTGGGGCCAACGTCCTGACTTTC,CASATGLASGANVLTF
-,TRBJ2-5,-,TRBV5-6,TGTGCCAGCACCATGGGGCGGGGAACTATGAAGACCCAGTACTTC,CASTMGRGTMKTQYF
-,TRBJ2-3,-,TRBV9,TGTGCCAGCAGCGTAGGAGGAACTGCCGTGAATACGCAGTATTTT,CASSVGGTAVNTQYF
-,TRBJ2-3,TRBD2,TRBV2,TGTGCCAGCAGCCCGATAGGACTAGCGGTGGCAGATACGCAGTATTTT,CASSPIGLAVADTQYF
-,TRBJ2-5,TRBD1,TRBV7-9,TGTGCCAGCAGCCGGACAGGGGGCGCGGCAGAGACCCAGTACTTC,CASSRTGGAAETQYF
-,TRBJ1-1,-,TRBV28,TGTGCCAGCAAGGTATCCACGAACACTGAAGCTTTCTTT,CASKVSTNTEAFF
-,TRBJ1-5,-,TRBV2,TGTGCCAGCAGAGACACAGATCAGCCCCAGCATTTT,CASRDTDQPQHF
-,TRBJ2-1,-,TRBV4-2,TGTGCCAGCAGCCAAGACCAGCTTAGCGATGAGCAGTTCTTC,CASSQDQLSDEQFF
-,TRBJ2-4,-,TRBV25-1,TGTGCAAGCAGTATAGGGAGCATTCAGTACTTC,CASSIGSIQYF
once,TRBJ2-1,-,TRBV7-6,TGTGCCAGCAGCTTAGCAAGTGGGGGGTTAGGCCGCTACAATGAGCAGTTCTTC,CASSLASGGLGRYNEQFF
-,TRBJ1-6,TRBD1,TRBV9,TGTGCCAGCAGCACAACAGGGGGCGGAAATTCACCCCTCCACTTT,CASSTTGGGNSPLHF
-,TRBJ1-3,-,TRBV6-5,TGTGCCAGCAGGGATCTTTCTGGAAACACCATATATTTT,CASRDLSGNTIYF
-,TRBJ1-3,-,TRBV7-2,TGTGCCAGCAGCTTCAACAGGGCGCGAAACACCATATATTTT,CASSFNRARNTIYF
once,TRBJ2-7,TRBD1,TRBV29-1,TGCAGCGTTGAAAGGTCTGGGACAGGGTCGGGGGAGCAGTACTTC,CSVERSGTGSGEQYF
-,TRBJ2-5,TRBD2,TRBV6-5,TGTGCCAGCAGTTGGTACGGGACTAGCGGCCAAGAGACCCAGTACTTC,CASSWYGTSGQETQYF
-,TRBJ2-7,TRBD2,TRBV7-2,TGTGCCAGCAGCTTAGCTCGGGGACTAGCGGGAGTAGGCTACGAGCAGTACTTC,CASSLARGLAGVGYEQYF
once,TRBJ1-4,-,TRBV10-1,TGCGCCAGCAGTGAGTTCATCCCCCCGGGAAAACTGTTTTTT,CASSEFIPPGKLFF
once,TRBJ2-7,TRBD1,TRBV7-2,TGTGCCAGCAGTTCCGGACAGGGGACACCCTACGAGCAGTACTTC,CASSSGQGTPYEQYF
-,TRBJ1-2,-,TRBV7-2,TGTGCCAGCAGCCCCACGGGCTCTAACTATGGCTACACCTTC,CASSPTGSNYGYTF
once,TRBJ2-2,TRBD1,TRBV2,TGTGCCAGCAGTCGCGATCAGGGGGCGAAGGAGCTGTTTTTT,CASSRDQGAKELFF
-,TRBJ2-3,-,TRBV2,TGTGCCAGCAGTGAGGGCACAGATACGCAGTATTTT,CASSEGTDTQYF
-,TRBJ2-7,TRBD2,TRBV5-1,TGCGCCAGCAGCTTGGCCGCGACTAGCGGGTCCTACGAGCAGTACTTC,CASSLAATSGSYEQYF
once,TRBJ1-1,TRBD1,TRBV7-3,TGTGCCAGCAGCGCCGACAGGGCGACCAACACTGAAGCTTTCTTT,CASSADRATNTEAFF
-,TRBJ2-5,TRBD1,TRBV18,TGTGCCAGCTCACCCCCGGGACAGGGGCAAGAGACCCAGTACTTC,CASSPPGQGQETQYF
-,TRBJ2-7,-,TRBV7-6,TGTGCCAGCAGCTTAGCGGCAGGGGCTTCCTACGAGCAGTACTTC,CASSLAAGASYEQYF
-,TRBJ2-2,TRBD2,TRBV6-1,TGTGCCAGCAGTGAATTCGCTAGCGGGAGACCCGGGGAGCTGTTTTTT,CASSEFASGRPGELFF
-,TRBJ2-7,-,TRBV4-1,TGCGCCAGCAGCCAAACATTTGTCTCCTACGAGCAGTACTTC,CASSQTFVSYEQYF
-,TRBJ1-3,-,TRBV5-1,TGCGCCAGCAGCCCCCGGGACACCGTTTACTCTGGAAACACCATATATTTT,CASSPRDTVYSGNTIYF
-,TRBJ2-7,TRBD2,TRBV4-3,TGCGCCAGCAGCCAACTCAAGGGGCCCGGGACTGGCGGGAGTGCCCTCTACGAGCAGTACTTC,CASSQLKGPGTGGSALYEQYF
-,TRBJ2-7,TRBD2,TRBV10-3,TGTGCCACACATAGCGGGGAGACCTACGAGCAGTACTTC,CATHSGETYEQYF
-,TRBJ2-3,TRBD2,TRBV9,TGTGCCAGCAGCGTAGAGGCTAGCGGGGGGGCCCGCACAGATACGCAGTATTTT,CASSVEASGGARTDTQYF
-,TRBJ2-3,TRBD2,TRBV5-6,TGTGCCAGCAGCTGGGGGACTAGCGGGTCCGATACGCAGTATTTT,CASSWGTSGSDTQYF
-,TRBJ1-3,-,TRBV2,TGTGCCAGCAGTGAACCCGGGGGCCCTGGAAACACCATATATTTT,CASSEPGGPGNTIYF